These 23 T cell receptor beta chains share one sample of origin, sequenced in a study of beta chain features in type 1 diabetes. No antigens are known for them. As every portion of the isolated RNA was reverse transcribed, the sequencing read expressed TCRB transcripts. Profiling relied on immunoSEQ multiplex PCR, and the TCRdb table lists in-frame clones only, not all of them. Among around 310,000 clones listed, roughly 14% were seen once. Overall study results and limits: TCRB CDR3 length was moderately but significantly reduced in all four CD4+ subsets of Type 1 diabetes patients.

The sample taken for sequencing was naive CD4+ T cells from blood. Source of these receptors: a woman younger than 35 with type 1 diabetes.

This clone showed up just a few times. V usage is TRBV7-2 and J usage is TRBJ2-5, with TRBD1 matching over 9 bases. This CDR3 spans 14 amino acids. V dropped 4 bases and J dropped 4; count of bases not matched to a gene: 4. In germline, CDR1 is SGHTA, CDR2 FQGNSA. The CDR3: CASSSRTGAETQYF. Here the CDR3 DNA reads TGTGCCAGCAGCTCGAGGACAGGGGCAGAGACCCAGTACTTC.

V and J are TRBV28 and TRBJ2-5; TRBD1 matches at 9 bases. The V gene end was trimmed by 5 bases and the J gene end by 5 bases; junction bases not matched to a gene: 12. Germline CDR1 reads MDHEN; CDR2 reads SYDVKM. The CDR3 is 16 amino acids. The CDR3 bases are TGTGCCAGCAGTCAGGCTTACCGGGACAGGGTGGAGACCCAGTACTTC. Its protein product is CASSQAYRDRVETQYF.

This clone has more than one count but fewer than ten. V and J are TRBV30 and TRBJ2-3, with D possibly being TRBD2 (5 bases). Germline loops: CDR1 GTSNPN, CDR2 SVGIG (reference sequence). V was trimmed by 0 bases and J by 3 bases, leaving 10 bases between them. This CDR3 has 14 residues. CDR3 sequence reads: CAWSVRSGTDTQYF. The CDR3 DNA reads TGTGCCTGGAGTGTACGGTCGGGGACAGATACGCAGTATTTT.

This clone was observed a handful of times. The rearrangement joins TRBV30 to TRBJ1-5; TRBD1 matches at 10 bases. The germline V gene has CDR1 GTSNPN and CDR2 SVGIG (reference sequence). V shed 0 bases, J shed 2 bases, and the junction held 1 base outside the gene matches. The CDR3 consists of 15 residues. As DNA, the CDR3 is TGTGCCTGGAGTGTAGGGACAGGGGGCAATCAGCCCCAGCATTTT. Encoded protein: CAWSVGTGGNQPQHF.

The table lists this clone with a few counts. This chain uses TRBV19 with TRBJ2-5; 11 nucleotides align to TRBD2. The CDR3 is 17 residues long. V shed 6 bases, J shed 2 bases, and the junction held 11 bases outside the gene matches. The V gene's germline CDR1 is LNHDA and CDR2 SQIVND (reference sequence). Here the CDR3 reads CASRRGRLAGGQETQYF. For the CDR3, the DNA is TGTGCCAGTAGAAGAGGGCGGCTAGCGGGAGGACAAGAGACCCAGTACTTC.

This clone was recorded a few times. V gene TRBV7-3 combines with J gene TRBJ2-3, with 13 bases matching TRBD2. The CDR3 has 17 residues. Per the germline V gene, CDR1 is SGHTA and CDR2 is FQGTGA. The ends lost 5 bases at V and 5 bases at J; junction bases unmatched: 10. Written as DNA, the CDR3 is TGTGCCAGCAGCCCCCCGGGACTAGCGGGAAGCGTAGATACGCAGTATTTT. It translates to CASSPPGLAGSVDTQYF.

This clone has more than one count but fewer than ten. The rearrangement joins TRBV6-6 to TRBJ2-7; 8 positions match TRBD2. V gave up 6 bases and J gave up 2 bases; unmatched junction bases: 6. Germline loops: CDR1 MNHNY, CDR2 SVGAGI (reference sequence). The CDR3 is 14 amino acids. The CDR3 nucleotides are TGTGCCAGCAGCCAACTAGCGGCCACCTACGAGCAGTACTTC. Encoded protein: CASSQLAATYEQYF.

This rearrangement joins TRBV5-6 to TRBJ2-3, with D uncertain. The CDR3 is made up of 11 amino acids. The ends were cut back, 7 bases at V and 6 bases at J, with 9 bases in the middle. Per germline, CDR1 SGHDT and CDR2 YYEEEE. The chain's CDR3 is CASGRRDTQYF. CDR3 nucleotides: TGTGCCAGCGGTCGCAGGGATACGCAGTATTTT.

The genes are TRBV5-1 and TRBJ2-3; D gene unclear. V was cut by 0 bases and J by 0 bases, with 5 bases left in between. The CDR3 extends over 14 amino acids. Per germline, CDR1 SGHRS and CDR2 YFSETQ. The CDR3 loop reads CASSLATSTDTQYF. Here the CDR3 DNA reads TGCGCCAGCAGCTTGGCGACTAGCACAGATACGCAGTATTTT.

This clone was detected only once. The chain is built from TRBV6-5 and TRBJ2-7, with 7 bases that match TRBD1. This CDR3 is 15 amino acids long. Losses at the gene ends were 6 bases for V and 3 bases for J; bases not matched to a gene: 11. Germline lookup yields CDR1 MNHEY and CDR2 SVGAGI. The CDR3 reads CASRPGDRLYYEQYV. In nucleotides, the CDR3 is TGTGCCAGCAGACCTGGGGACAGACTATACTACGAGCAGTACGTC.

Written as DNA, the CDR3 is TGTGCCAGCAGCTTTCTGGGACAGGGGAGAGAGACCCAGTACTTC. Translation: CASSFLGQGRETQYF. The chain links TRBV11-2 to TRBJ2-5; 10 positions match TRBD1. Trimming removed 3 bases from V and 4 bases from J; junction bases left unmatched: 5. This CDR3 has 15 residues. The germline gives CDR1 SGHAT, CDR2 FQNNGV.

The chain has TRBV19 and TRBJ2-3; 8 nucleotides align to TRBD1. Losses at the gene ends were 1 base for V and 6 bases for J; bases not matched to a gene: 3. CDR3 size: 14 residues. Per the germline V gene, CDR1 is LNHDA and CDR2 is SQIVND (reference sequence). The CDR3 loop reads CASSIGQGSDTQYF. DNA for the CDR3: TGTGCCAGTAGTATAGGACAGGGGTCCGATACGCAGTATTTT.

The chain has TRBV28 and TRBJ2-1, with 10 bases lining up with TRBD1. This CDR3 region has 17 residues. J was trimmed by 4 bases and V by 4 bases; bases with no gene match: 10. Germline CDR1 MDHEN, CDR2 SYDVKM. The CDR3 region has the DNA TGTGCCAGCAGTTCGGGACAGGGGCCCCTCGGGTACAATGAGCAGTTCTTC. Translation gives CASSSGQGPLGYNEQFF. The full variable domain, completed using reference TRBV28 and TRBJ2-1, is DVKVTQSSRYLVKRTGEKVFLECVQDMDHENMFWYRQDPGLGLRLIYFSYDVKMKEKGDIPEGYSVSREKKERFSLILESASTNQTSMYLCASSSGQGPLGYNEQFFGPGTRLTVL.

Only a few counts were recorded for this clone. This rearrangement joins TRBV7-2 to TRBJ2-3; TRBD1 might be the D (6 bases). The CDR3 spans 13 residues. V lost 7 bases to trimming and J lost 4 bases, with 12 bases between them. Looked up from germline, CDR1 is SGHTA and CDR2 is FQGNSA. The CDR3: CASNLNRADTQYF. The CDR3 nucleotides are TGTGCCAGCAACCTAAACAGGGCAGATACGCAGTATTTT.

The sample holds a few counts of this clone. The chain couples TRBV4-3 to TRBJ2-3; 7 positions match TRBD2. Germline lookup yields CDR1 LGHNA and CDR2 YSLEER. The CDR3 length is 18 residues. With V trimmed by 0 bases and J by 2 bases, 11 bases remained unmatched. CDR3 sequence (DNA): TGCGCCAGCAGCCAAGATGGGGGTCCTAGCGGAGCCACAGATACGCAGTATTTT. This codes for CASSQDGGPSGATDTQYF.

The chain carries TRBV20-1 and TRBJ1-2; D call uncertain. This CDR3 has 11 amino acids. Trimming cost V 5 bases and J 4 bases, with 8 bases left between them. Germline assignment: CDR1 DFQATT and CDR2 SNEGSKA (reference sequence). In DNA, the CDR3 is TGCAGTGCTTCAGGCCGCTATGGCTACACCTTC. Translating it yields CSASGRYGYTF.

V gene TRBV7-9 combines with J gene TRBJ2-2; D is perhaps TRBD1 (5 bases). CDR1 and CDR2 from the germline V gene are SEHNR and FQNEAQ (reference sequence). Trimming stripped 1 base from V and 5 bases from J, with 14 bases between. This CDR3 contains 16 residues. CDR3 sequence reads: CASSLVPGLRTGELFF. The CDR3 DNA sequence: TGTGCCAGCAGCTTAGTCCCAGGGCTTCGGACCGGGGAGCTGTTTTTT.

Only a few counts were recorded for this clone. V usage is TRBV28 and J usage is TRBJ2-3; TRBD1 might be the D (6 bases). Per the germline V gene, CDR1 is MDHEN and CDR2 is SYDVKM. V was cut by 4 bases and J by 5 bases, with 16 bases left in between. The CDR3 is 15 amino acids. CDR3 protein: CASSSPSLQGDTQYF. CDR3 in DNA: TGTGCCAGCAGTTCCCCATCCCTACAGGGAGATACGCAGTATTTT.

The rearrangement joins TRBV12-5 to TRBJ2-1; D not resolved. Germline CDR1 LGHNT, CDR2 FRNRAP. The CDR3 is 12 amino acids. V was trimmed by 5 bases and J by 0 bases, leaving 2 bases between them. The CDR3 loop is CASGLSYNEQFF. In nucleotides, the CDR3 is TGTGCTAGTGGTCTCTCCTACAATGAGCAGTTCTTC. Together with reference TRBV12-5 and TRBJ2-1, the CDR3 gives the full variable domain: DARVTQTPRHKVTEMGQEVTMRCQPILGHNTVFWYRQTMMQGLELLAYFRNRAPLDDSGMPKDRFSAEMPDATLATLKIQPSEPRDSAVYFCASGLSYNEQFFGPGTRLTVL.

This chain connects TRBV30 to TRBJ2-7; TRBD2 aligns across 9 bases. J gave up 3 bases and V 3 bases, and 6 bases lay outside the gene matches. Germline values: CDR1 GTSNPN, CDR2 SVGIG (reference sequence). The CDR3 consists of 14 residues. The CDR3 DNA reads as TGTGCCTGGAGGCTTAGCGGGAGTGGCTACGAGCAGTACTTC. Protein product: CAWRLSGSGYEQYF.

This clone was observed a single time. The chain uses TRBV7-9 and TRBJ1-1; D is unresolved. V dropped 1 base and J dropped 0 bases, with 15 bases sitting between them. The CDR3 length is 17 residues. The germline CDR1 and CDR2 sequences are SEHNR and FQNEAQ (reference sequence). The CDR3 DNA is TGTGCCAGCAGCTTAGTGGCACTATTTACTATGAACACTGAAGCTTTCTTT. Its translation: CASSLVALFTMNTEAFF.

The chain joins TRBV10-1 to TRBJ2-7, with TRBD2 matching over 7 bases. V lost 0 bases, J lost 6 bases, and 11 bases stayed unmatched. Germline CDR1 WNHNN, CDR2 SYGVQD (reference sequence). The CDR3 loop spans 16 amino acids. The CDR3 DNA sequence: TGCGCCAGCAGTGAGTCAGGAGCGGGAATTTGGGGCGAGCAGTACTTC. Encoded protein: CASSESGAGIWGEQYF.

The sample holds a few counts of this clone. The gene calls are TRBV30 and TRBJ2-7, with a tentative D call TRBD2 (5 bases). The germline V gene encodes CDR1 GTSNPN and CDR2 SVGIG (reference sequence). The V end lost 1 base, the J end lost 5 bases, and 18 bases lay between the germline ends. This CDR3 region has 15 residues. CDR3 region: CAWSGRDLARDEQYF. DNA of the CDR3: TGTGCCTGGAGTGGCCGAGACTTGGCGCGGGACGAGCAGTACTTC.